The clone carrying this TCR beta chain appeared a single time. The method was immunoSEQ multiplex PCR; TCRdb's version includes in-frame clones alone and lacks a portion of them. Among about 130,000 clones, about 89% were seen once, and the ten largest hold 3% to 4%. The data were obtained in a study of blood T cell repertoires in COVID-19. On the study more broadly: Spain, Italy and the United States supplied samples that represented acute and convalescent COVID-19.

With V trimmed by 1 base and J by 4 bases, 7 bases remained unmatched. The CDR3 is made up of 17 amino acids. Per the germline V gene, CDR1 is SGHVS and CDR2 is FQNEAQ. The sample was peripheral blood. This chain links TRBV7-8 with TRBJ2-1; TRBD1 agrees at 10 bases. This TCR came from a woman aged 55-75 years with acute or convalescent COVID-19. For the CDR3, the DNA is TGTGCCAGCAGCTTAGGGATGGGACAGGGGCGTTACAATGAGCAGTTCTTC. This codes for CASSLGMGQGRYNEQFF. Using reference TRBV7-8 and TRBJ2-1 for the parts outside the CDR3, the full variable domain is GAGVSQSPRYKVAKRGQDVALRCDPISGHVSLFWYQQALGQGPEFLTYFQNEAQLDKSGLPSDRFFAERPEGSVSTLKIQRTQQEDSAVYLCASSLGMGQGRYNEQFFGPGTRLTVL.